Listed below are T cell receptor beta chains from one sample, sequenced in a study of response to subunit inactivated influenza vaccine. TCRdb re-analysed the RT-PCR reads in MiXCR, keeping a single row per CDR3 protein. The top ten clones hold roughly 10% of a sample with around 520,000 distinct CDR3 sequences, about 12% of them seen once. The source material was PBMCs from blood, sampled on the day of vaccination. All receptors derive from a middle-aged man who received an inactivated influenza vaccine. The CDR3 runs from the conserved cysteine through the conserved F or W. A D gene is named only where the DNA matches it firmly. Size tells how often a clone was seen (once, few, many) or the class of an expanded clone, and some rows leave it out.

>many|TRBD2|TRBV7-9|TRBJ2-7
TGTGCCAGCAGCTTTGGTTTAACTAGCGGGACATACGAGCAGTACTTC
CASSFGLTSGTYEQYF
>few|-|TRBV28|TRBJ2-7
TGTGCCAGCAGTTTATTCCACAGCTACGAGCAGTACTTC
CASSLFHSYEQYF
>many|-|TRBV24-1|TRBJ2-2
TGTGCCACCAGTGCCTGGGAAACCGGGGAGCTGTTTTTT
CATSAWETGELFF
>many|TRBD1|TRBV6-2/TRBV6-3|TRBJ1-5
TGTGCCAGCAGCAACCGGGACAGGGCCGATCAGCCCCAGCATTTT
CASSNRDRADQPQHF
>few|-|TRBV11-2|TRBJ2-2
TGTGCCAGCAGCCCCTTGACTAGGATGGGGGAGCTGTTTTTT
CASSPLTRMGELFF
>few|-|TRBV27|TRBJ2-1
TGTGCCAGCAGTTTAGGGTACCTAGAAGGAGAGCAGTTCTTC
CASSLGYLEGEQFF
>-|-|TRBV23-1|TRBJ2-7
TGCGCCAGCAGTCGAAGGTCGGCGGACAGAGCAACCTACGAGCAGTACTTC
CASSRRSADRATYEQYF
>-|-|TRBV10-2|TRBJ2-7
TGCGCCAGCAGTGAGTCGATGACTGGCCCCTACGAGCAGTACTTC
CASSESMTGPYEQYF
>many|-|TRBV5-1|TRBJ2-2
TGCGCCAGCAGCCCAAGGCAGGGAACGAACACCGGGGAGCTGTTTTTT
CASSPRQGTNTGELFF
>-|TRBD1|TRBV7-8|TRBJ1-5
TGTGCCAGCAGCGGCCGGGACAGGGTTCTTCTTGGGATCGGTTGGAGCAACAGTCAGCCCCAGCATTTT
CASSGRDRVLLGIGWSNSQPQHF
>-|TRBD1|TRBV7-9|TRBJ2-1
TGTGCCAGCAGCTTAGGACAGGGATTAAGGGAGCAGTTCTTC
CASSLGQGLREQFF
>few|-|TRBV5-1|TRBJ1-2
TGCGCCAGCAGCTGGGGGAAAACTAACTATGGCTACACCTTC
CASSWGKTNYGYTF
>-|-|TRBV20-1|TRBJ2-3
TGCAGTGCTAGAGATCGCTGGCTAGCAGAGGCGGATACGCAGTATTTT
CSARDRWLAEADTQYF